Presented here are 30 T cell receptor beta chains from one specimen sequenced in a study of Tregs in tolerant kidney transplant recipients. Method: immunoSEQ multiplex PCR; TCRdb's copy keeps in-frame clones and lacks some. Seen here are 200,000 to 300,000 clones, about 86% observed once, and the top ten hold 0.64%. Sequencing used CD4+ T cells from blood. The origin of the receptors is a human donor in good health.

The chain links TRBV7-8 to TRBJ2-5; TRBD2 is a possible D gene (6 bases). The J call may be faulty, since TRBJ2-7 better matches the DNA end. CDR3 size: 15 residues. CDR1 is SGHVS and CDR2 is FQNEAQ in the germline V gene. The CDR3 DNA follows: TGTGCCAGCAGCTTACTACAGCGGGCTACCTACGAGCAGTACTTC. Amino acid sequence: CASSLLQRATYEQYF.

The chain carries TRBV11-2 and TRBJ1-5; D gene unclear. The V end lost 3 bases, the J end lost 7 bases, and 10 bases lay between the germline ends. Germline V gene data show CDR1 as SGHAT and CDR2 as FQNNGV. The CDR3 is 13 residues long. Here the CDR3 reads CASSFSKGQPQHF. The CDR3, as DNA: TGTGCCAGCAGCTTTTCGAAGGGCCAGCCCCAGCATTTT. Combining the CDR3 with reference TRBV11-2 and TRBJ1-5 gives the whole variable domain EAGVAQSPRYKIIEKRQSVAFWCNPISGHATLYWYQQILGQGPKLLIQFQNNGVVDDSQLPKDRFSAERLKGVDSTLKIQPAKLEDSAVYLCASSFSKGQPQHFGDGTRLSIL.

The chain combines TRBV5-8 with TRBJ1-4; possibly TRBD1 for D (5 bases). The CDR3 has 16 residues. Germline assignment: CDR1 SGHTS and CDR2 YDEGEE. V lost 3 bases, J lost 0 bases, and 12 bases lay in between. The CDR3 DNA reads as TGTGCCAGCAGCTACACTAGGGGAGCAACTAATGAAAAACTGTTTTTT. The encoded protein is CASSYTRGATNEKLFF.

In regard to this clone: This sample includes further DNA sequences coding for the same CDR3. The gene calls are TRBV4-2 and TRBJ2-7; 8 nucleotides match TRBD2. With 2 bases clipped from V and 4 bases from J, the junction kept 4 bases outside the gene matches. The CDR3 totals 14 residues. Germline V gene sequence: CDR1 LGHNA, CDR2 YNFKEQ. This CDR3 reads CASSQTSGPYEQYF. For the CDR3, the DNA is TGTGCCAGCAGCCAAACTAGCGGACCGTACGAGCAGTACTTC.

The chain joins TRBV18 to TRBJ2-3, with unresolved D. Per germline, CDR1 KGHSH and CDR2 LQKENI. V gave up 4 bases and J gave up 1 base, with 15 bases separating them. The CDR3 consists of 16 residues. The DNA for the CDR3 is TGTGCCAGCTCACTTACCCCCATCTTGGGCACAGATACGCAGTATTTT. Residues: CASSLTPILGTDTQYF.

The V call is TRBV2, the J call TRBJ2-7; D is unresolved. Trimming removed 6 bases from V and 7 bases from J, with 10 bases in between. CDR1 is SNHLY and CDR2 is FYNNEI in the germline V gene. The length of the CDR3 is 11 residues. This CDR3 is CASRVVGEQYF. The CDR3, as DNA: TGTGCCAGCAGGGTCGTGGGGGAGCAGTACTTC. The full variable domain, rest sourced from reference TRBV2 and TRBJ2-7, is EPEVTQTPSHQVTQMGQEVILRCVPISNHLYFYWYRQILGQKVEFLVSFYNNEISEKSEIFDDQFSVERPDGSNFTLKIRSTKLEDSAMYFCASRVVGEQYFGPGTRLTVT.

V usage is TRBV5-1 and J usage is TRBJ2-1; TRBD2 aligns across 8 bases. After removal of 7 bases from V and 3 bases from J, the junction contained 9 bases not matched to a gene. In germline, CDR1 is SGHRS, CDR2 YFSETQ. The CDR3 contains 15 residues. The CDR3 loop reads CASGPTSGIYNEQFF. CDR3 nucleotide sequence: TGCGCCAGCGGGCCAACTAGCGGAATCTACAATGAGCAGTTCTTC.

The chain couples TRBV10-1 to TRBJ2-2; 8 nucleotides line up with TRBD1. The J segment lost 4 bases and the V segment lost 6 bases, leaving 10 bases of the junction unmatched. CDR3 size: 16 residues. Per germline, CDR1 WNHNN and CDR2 SYGVQD (reference sequence). The CDR3 loop reads CASSKTGTGVTGELFF. In DNA form, the CDR3 reads TGCGCCAGCAGCAAAACCGGGACAGGAGTCACCGGGGAGCTGTTTTTT.

This chain joins TRBV11-2 and TRBJ1-3; 7 bases match TRBD1. The CDR3 spans 16 residues. The germline V gene has CDR1 SGHAT and CDR2 FQNNGV. The trim removed 5 bases at V and 0 bases at J, leaving 7 bases unmatched. The CDR3 is CASSRIQGNSGNTIYF. The CDR3 DNA sequence: TGTGCCAGCAGCCGCATACAGGGGAACTCTGGAAACACCATATATTTT.

V gene TRBV7-9 combines with J gene TRBJ1-1; D might be TRBD1 (6 bases). V dropped 5 bases and J dropped 5 bases, with 15 bases sitting between them. The CDR3 sequence is 14 residues long. CDR1 and CDR2 (germline): SEHNR, FQNEAQ (reference sequence). CDR3 amino acids: CASSPGAGRTEAFF. In nucleotides, the CDR3 is TGTGCCAGCAGCCCGGGGGCTGGGAGGACTGAAGCTTTCTTT.

This clone has only one observation. The chain links TRBV5-1 to TRBJ2-2; 10 bases line up with TRBD2. The CDR3 runs to 16 residues. V dropped 7 bases and J dropped 5; count of bases not matched to a gene: 11. Germline lookup yields CDR1 SGHRS and CDR2 YFSETQ. The CDR3 region is CASDFGLAGETGELFF. The CDR3 nucleotides are TGCGCCAGCGACTTCGGGCTAGCGGGAGAGACCGGGGAGCTGTTTTTT.

The chain joins TRBV6-5 to TRBJ1-1; D not resolved. The V and J ends lost 11 bases and 1 base respectively, with 8 bases between them. The CDR3 covers 11 residues. Germline lookup yields CDR1 MNHEY and CDR2 SVGAGI. CDR3 bases: TGTGCCTCCGCAGGGAACACTGAAGCTTTCTTT. It codes for CASAGNTEAFF.

The chain has TRBV25-1 and TRBJ1-6; 7 bases agree with TRBD1. This CDR3 has 15 residues. V shed 3 bases, J shed 10 bases, and the junction held 9 bases outside the gene matches. The germline V gene encodes CDR1 MGHDK and CDR2 SYGVNS. The CDR3 reads CASSDPTGTGSPLHF. In DNA, the CDR3 is TGTGCCAGCAGTGACCCGACAGGGACTGGCTCACCCCTCCACTTT.

CDR3 loop: CASRESSETQYF. The CDR3 bases are TGTGCCAGTAGAGAATCCTCCGAGACCCAGTACTTC. The chain links TRBV19 to TRBJ2-5; D is unresolved. The V and J ends lost 6 bases and 5 bases respectively, with 10 bases between them. The CDR3 contains 12 residues. Germline lookup yields CDR1 LNHDA and CDR2 SQIVND (reference sequence). Supplemented by reference TRBV19 and TRBJ2-5, the full variable domain reads DGGITQSPKYLFRKEGQNVTLSCEQNLNHDAMYWYRQDPGQGLRLIYYSQIVNDFQKGDIAEGYSVSREKKESFPLTVTSAQKNPTAFYLCASRESSETQYFGPGTRLLVL.

The rearrangement uses TRBV30 and TRBJ2-7; the D gene could be TRBD1 or TRBD2 (5 bases each). Trimming removed 5 bases at V and 3 bases at J, with 14 bases between. From germline, CDR1 is GTSNPN and CDR2 SVGIG (reference sequence). The CDR3 contains 13 residues. CDR3 protein: CAWDFNGGYEQYF. CDR3 in DNA: TGTGCCTGGGACTTTAATGGGGGCTACGAGCAGTACTTC.

The genes are TRBV7-2 and TRBJ1-4; D remains ambiguous. CDR3 length: 14 residues. V lost 2 bases to trimming and J lost 3 bases, with 7 bases between them. Germline CDR1 and CDR2: SGHTA and FQGNSA. The CDR3 DNA reads as TGTGCCAGCAGCTTATCAGGACCTAATGAAAAACTGTTTTTT. Translating gives CASSLSGPNEKLFF.

This sequence joins TRBV9 and TRBJ1-1; maybe TRBD1 (6 bases). In germline, CDR1 is SGDLS, CDR2 YYNGEE. This CDR3 region has 15 residues. Trimming removed 0 bases at V and 2 bases at J, with 11 bases between. The DNA of the CDR3 is TGTGCCAGCAGCGTAGCTTCAGGGGATAACACTGAAGCTTTCTTT. Translation: CASSVASGDNTEAFF.

This clone was counted once. Other nucleotide sequences from this sample produce the same CDR3. The gene calls are TRBV9 and TRBJ1-1; TRBD1 is a possible D gene (5 bases). Per germline, CDR1 SGDLS and CDR2 YYNGEE. The CDR3 is 14 residues long. V was clipped by 1 base and J by 1 base, with 8 bases between them. This CDR3 reads CASSVTGANTEAFF. As DNA, the CDR3 is TGTGCCAGCAGCGTAACAGGTGCGAACACTGAAGCTTTCTTT.

This clone has just a few counts. V gene TRBV5-4 combines with J gene TRBJ1-2; D unresolved. In germline, CDR1 is SGHNT, CDR2 YYREEE (reference sequence). Trimming shortened V by 4 bases and J by 3 bases, and 10 bases separated the two germline ends. This CDR3 is built from 13 residues. The CDR3 here is CASSPDGHYGYTF. The CDR3 coding sequence is TGTGCCAGCAGCCCGGACGGACACTATGGCTACACCTTC. Full variable domain (outside the CDR3, taken from reference TRBV5-4 and TRBJ1-2): ETGVTQSPTHLIKTRGQQVTLRCSSQSGHNTVSWYQQALGQGPQFIFQYYREEENGRGNFPPRFSGLQFPNYSSELNVNALELDDSALYLCASSPDGHYGYTFGSGTRLTVV.

The genes are TRBV13 and TRBJ2-3; TRBD2 agrees at 12 bases. The germline gives CDR1 PRHDT, CDR2 FYEKMQ (reference sequence). The CDR3 is 15 residues long. V lost 3 bases, J lost 5 bases, and 3 bases stayed unmatched. CDR3 sequence: CASSFRTSGVDTQYF. CDR3 DNA sequence: TGTGCCAGCAGCTTTCGGACTAGCGGGGTAGATACGCAGTATTTT.

The V call is TRBV2, the J call TRBJ2-3; TRBD1 might be the D (5 bases). Trimming stripped 8 bases from V and 3 bases from J, with 12 bases between. CDR1 SNHLY and CDR2 FYNNEI come from the germline V gene. This CDR3 comprises 13 residues. CDR3 sequence (DNA): TGTGCCAGCTCCGGACAACTGACAGATACGCAGTATTTT. It yields the protein CASSGQLTDTQYF.

This rearrangement joins TRBV29-1 to TRBJ2-3; TRBD2 matches 8 bases. Looked up from germline, CDR1 is SQVTM and CDR2 is ANQGSEA. This CDR3 spans 15 amino acids. V lost 4 bases, J lost 0 bases, and 6 bases stayed unmatched. The CDR3 sequence: CSVGGVAGSTDTQYF. In nucleotides, the CDR3 is TGCAGCGTTGGAGGGGTAGCGGGAAGCACAGATACGCAGTATTTT.

The chain couples TRBV25-1 to TRBJ1-1; a weak D match, TRBD1 (6 bases). The CDR3 extends over 13 amino acids. The germline V gene has CDR1 MGHDK and CDR2 SYGVNS. The ends were cut back, 6 bases at V and 1 base at J, with 9 bases in the middle. CDR3 sequence (DNA): TGTGCCAGCAGGGAGACAGGGAACACTGAAGCTTTCTTT. Protein: CASRETGNTEAFF.

The chain recombines TRBV5-5 with TRBJ2-7; no reliable D call. The CDR3 has 12 amino acids. V lost 1 base and J lost 3, with 5 bases in between. Germline V gene sequence: CDR1 SGHKS, CDR2 YYEKEE (reference sequence). The CDR3 coding sequence is TGTGCCAGCAGCTTGACAGACTACGAGCAGTACTTC. Translated: CASSLTDYEQYF. Full variable domain (missing parts from reference TRBV5-5 and TRBJ2-7): DAGVTQSPTHLIKTRGQQVTLRCSPISGHKSVSWYQQVLGQGPQFIFQYYEKEERGRGNFPDRFSARQFPNYSSELNVNALLLGDSALYLCASSLTDYEQYFGPGTRLTVT.

The chain joins TRBV6-5 to TRBJ2-1; weak D call: TRBD1 (6 bases). Germline loops: CDR1 MNHEY, CDR2 SVGAGI. V gave up 3 bases and J gave up 0 bases, with 12 bases separating them. The CDR3 has 16 residues. The CDR3 DNA reads TGTGCCAGCAGTTATTATCCACAGGGCTCCTACAATGAGCAGTTCTTC. Protein: CASSYYPQGSYNEQFF.

The chain recombines TRBV2 with TRBJ2-5; TRBD2 is a possible D gene (6 bases). CDR1 SNHLY and CDR2 FYNNEI come from the germline V gene. The CDR3 totals 18 residues. V lost 4 bases and J 4 bases, leaving 25 bases between the germline ends. CDR3 DNA sequence: TGTGCCAGCAGTGCCTTGGGAGGCCGCCTCAGTAGTATAGAGACCCAGTACTTC. It is translated as CASSALGGRLSSIETQYF.

V and J are TRBV6-6 and TRBJ1-5; D unclear. The germline V and J ends were trimmed by 11 bases and 0 bases, with 17 bases remaining between them. The CDR3 sequence is 15 residues long. Germline assignment: CDR1 MNHNY and CDR2 SVGAGI (reference sequence). This chain's CDR3 is CACEDRYYSNQPQHF. The CDR3, as DNA: TGTGCCTGCGAGGACCGGTATTATAGCAATCAGCCCCAGCATTTT.

This clone came up a few times. Here the CDR3 DNA reads TGTGCCAGCAGCTTGAGGGAGGACACTGAAGCTTTCTTT. Translated: CASSLREDTEAFF. The J gene is TRBJ1-1, the V gene TRBV7-8; D is unresolved. The CDR3 spans 13 residues. Trimming stripped 3 bases from V and 3 bases from J, with 8 bases between. The germline CDR1 and CDR2 sequences are SGHVS and FQNEAQ.

This clone showed up just once. The rearrangement joins TRBV19 to TRBJ2-7; D is uncertain. The V gene's germline CDR1 is LNHDA and CDR2 SQIVND (reference sequence). V lost 4 bases and J lost 6, with 7 bases in between. The CDR3 extends over 11 amino acids. CDR3 nucleotide sequence: TGTGCCAGTAGTAAAGGCTCCGAGCAGTACTTC. Residues: CASSKGSEQYF.

This chain joins TRBV30 and TRBJ1-3; D gene uncertain. The CDR3 sequence is 13 residues long. Germline-derived CDR1 and CDR2 are GTSNPN and SVGIG (reference sequence). The V and J ends lost 1 base and 2 bases respectively, with 6 bases between them. CDR3 sequence (DNA): TGTGCCTGGAGTGCTGGGCCTGGAAACACCATATATTTT. It yields the protein CAWSAGPGNTIYF.